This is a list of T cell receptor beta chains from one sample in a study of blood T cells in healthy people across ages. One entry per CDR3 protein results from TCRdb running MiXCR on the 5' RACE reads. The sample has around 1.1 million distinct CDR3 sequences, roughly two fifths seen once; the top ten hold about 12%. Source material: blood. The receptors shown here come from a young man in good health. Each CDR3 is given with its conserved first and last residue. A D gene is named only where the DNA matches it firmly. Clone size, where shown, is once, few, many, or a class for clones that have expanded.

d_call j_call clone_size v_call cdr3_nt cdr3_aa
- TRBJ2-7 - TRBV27 TGTGCCAGCAGTTTTTCCGCTTTTGACCGGACCTACGAGCAGTACTTC CASSFSAFDRTYEQYF
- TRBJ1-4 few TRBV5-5 TGTGCCAGCAGCTGGACACCTCATAATAATGAAAAACTGTTTTTT CASSWTPHNNEKLFF
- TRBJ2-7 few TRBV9 TGTGCCAGCAGCGTAGGGAAGGGTTTGTACGAGCAGTACTTC CASSVGKGLYEQYF
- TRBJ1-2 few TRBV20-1 TGCAGTGCTGGACAGCCTTCTAACTATGGCTACACCTTC CSAGQPSNYGYTF
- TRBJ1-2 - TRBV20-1 TGCAGTGCTAGATGGCAGGGCACGGAAGGCTACACCTTC CSARWQGTEGYTF
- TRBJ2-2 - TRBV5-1 TGCGCCAGCACCACACAGGGATTGCACACCGGGGAGCTGTTTTTT CASTTQGLHTGELFF
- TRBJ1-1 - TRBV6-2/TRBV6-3 TGTGCCAGCAGTTCTTTTAGGCAAACCAACTTTATGAACACTGAAGCTTTCTTT CASSSFRQTNFMNTEAFF
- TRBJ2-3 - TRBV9 TGTGCCAGCAGCCCCCGACGGGGGGCAGAAACGCAGTATTTT CASSPRRGAETQYF
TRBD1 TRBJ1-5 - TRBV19 TGTGCCAGTAGTAAAGGGGGCCCTAATCAGCCCCAGCATTTT CASSKGGPNQPQHF
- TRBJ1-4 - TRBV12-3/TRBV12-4 TGTGCCAGCAGTAATATGGGGGCCGGGCGGAAGGAAAAACTGTTTTTT CASSNMGAGRKEKLFF
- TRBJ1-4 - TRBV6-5 TGTGCCAGCAGTTACGAGGGGACAACTAATGAAAAACTGTTTTTT CASSYEGTTNEKLFF
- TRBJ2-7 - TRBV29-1 TGCAGCGTGGTCGGGACCGACGTCGAGCAGTACTTC CSVVGTDVEQYF
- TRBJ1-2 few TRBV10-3 TGTGCCATCAGAAAAGAACATGGCTACACCTTC CAIRKEHGYTF
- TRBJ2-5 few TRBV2 TGTGCCAGCAATCGGGACACGGGATCGGAGACCCAGTACTTC CASNRDTGSETQYF
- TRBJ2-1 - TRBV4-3 TGCGCCAGCAGCCCCGTAGTGTTAGCGGGACAGAGCTACAATGAGCAGTTCTTC CASSPVVLAGQSYNEQFF